The present TCR beta chain was sequenced within a study of OX40 agonist ivuxolimab in advanced cancers. Profiled with immunoSEQ multiplex PCR; TCRdb holds only in-frame clones, not every one. The data contain 77,000 or so clones, 92% of them singletons. Sample: CD4+ or CD8+ T cells sorted from blood, taken in a trial of the OX40 agonist ivuxolimab. This receptor was identified in an adult with an advanced solid tumor such as melanoma, head and neck, liver or kidney cancer.

The CDR3 loop reads CASSLTDSYYNEQFF. CDR3 DNA sequence: TGTGCCAGCAGCTTAACAGACAGCTACTACAATGAGCAGTTCTTC. The chain links TRBV7-3 to TRBJ2-1, with a weak D call TRBD1 (5 bases). The CDR3 extends over 15 amino acids. Germline loops: CDR1 SGHTA, CDR2 FQGTGA. V was trimmed by 0 bases and J by 3 bases, leaving 9 bases between them.